This T cell receptor beta chain is drawn from a study of blood T cell repertoires in COVID-19. V lost 1 base and J 8 bases, leaving 9 bases between the germline ends. Per germline, CDR1 SGHTA and CDR2 FQGNSA. This CDR3 is built from 14 residues. Generated by immunoSEQ multiplex PCR, the TCRdb table keeps only in-frame clones and is missing some. Found here are 350,000 to 550,000 clones, 75% to 90% of them singletons; the top ten hold 0.95% to 1.3%. The sequence came from a man aged 30 to 45 who had recovered from COVID-19. The chain has TRBV7-2 and TRBJ1-6; D not certain. Sequencing was done on a sample of PBMCs or T cells enriched from blood (not recorded which). The CDR3 here is CASSLERSDSPLHF. The CDR3 region has the DNA TGTGCCAGCAGCTTAGAGAGATCTGATTCACCCCTCCACTTT.